This T cell receptor beta chain derives from a study of T cell responses to AZD1222 COVID-19 vaccine. Produced via immunoSEQ multiplex PCR; TCRdb's table is partial and in-frame only. This sample has 150,000 to 200,000 clones, with roughly 92% found just once. Timing groups of about 4 and about 12 weeks for second doses were pooled. The CDR3 is 17 amino acids. Trimming stripped 3 bases from V and 2 bases from J, with 16 bases between. Germline-derived CDR1 and CDR2 are KGHSH and LQKENI. The J gene is TRBJ2-2, the V gene TRBV18; either TRBD1 or TRBD2 may supply D (5 bases each). The sample in question was peripheral blood, obtained 28 days after the second AZD1222 dose. This receptor was obtained from an adult who received the AZD1222 COVID-19 vaccine. The CDR3: CASSPSGRGTNTGELFF. The CDR3, as DNA: TGTGCCAGCTCACCCTCGGGACGGGGAACAAACACCGGGGAGCTGTTTTTT.